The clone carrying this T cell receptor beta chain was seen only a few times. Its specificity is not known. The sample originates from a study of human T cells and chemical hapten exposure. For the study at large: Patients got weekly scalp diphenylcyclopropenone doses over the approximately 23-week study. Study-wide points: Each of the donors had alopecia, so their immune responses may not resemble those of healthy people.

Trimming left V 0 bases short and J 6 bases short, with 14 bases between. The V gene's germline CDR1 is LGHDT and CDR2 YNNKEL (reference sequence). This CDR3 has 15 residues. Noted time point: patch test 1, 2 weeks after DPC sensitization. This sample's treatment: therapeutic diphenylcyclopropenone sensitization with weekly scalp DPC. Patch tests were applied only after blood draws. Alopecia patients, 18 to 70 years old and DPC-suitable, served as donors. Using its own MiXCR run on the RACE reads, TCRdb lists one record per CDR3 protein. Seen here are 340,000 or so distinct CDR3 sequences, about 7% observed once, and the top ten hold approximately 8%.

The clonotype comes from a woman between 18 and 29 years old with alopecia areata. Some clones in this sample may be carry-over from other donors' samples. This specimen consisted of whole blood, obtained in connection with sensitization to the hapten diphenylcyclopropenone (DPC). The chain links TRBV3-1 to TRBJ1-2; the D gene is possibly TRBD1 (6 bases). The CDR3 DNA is TGTGCCAGCAGCCAAGATTTCACAGGGCCCAATGGCTACACCTTC. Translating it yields CASSQDFTGPNGYTF.